This TCR beta chain was captured by sequencing in a study of blood T cell repertoires in COVID-19. Study context: COVID-19 samples, acute and convalescent, were from the United States, Italy and Spain.

This table comes from immunoSEQ multiplex PCR, and its TCRdb copy is limited to in-frame clones, with some not included. The sample lists roughly 140,000 clones, 65% to 80% occurring once. The germline V gene encodes CDR1 SGHDT and CDR2 YYEEEE. CDR3 length equals 13 residues. V was pared by 1 base and J by 4 bases, with 3 bases between. The receptor was derived from a man in his 60s with acute or convalescent COVID-19. The specimen was peripheral blood. The chain carries TRBV5-6 and TRBJ1-6; D unclear. In DNA form, the CDR3 reads TGTGCCAGCAGCTTGTCTTATAATTCACCCCTCCACTTT. It codes for CASSLSYNSPLHF.